These 6 T cell receptor beta chains originate from one sample sequenced in a study of tumor and adjacent non-tumor tissue in lung cancer. The template was RNA from unsorted bulk tissue. This non-tumor lung sample came from over 3 cm beyond the tumor edge. A modified ARM-PCR protocol with three rounds of nested PCR amplified TCRbeta. TCRdb independently ran MiXCR on the multiplex PCR reads; one entry per CDR3 protein. The sample yields 90,000 to 110,000 distinct CDR3 sequences, 62% seen once. The sample comprised distant non-tumor lung tissue. The receptors come from a man in his fifties or sixties with non-small cell lung cancer.

This clonotype was counted at least ten times. V and J are TRBV12-5 and TRBJ2-2; 10 positions match TRBD1. Germline loops: CDR1 LGHNT, CDR2 FRNRAP. Trimming cost V 2 bases and J 6 bases; bases outside gene matches: 6. The CDR3 has 16 residues. The CDR3 reads CASGLLTGQGSGELFF. The CDR3 DNA follows: TGTGCTAGTGGTTTGCTGACGGGACAGGGGTCCGGGGAGCTGTTTTTT.

To note about this clonotype: Likely a read error: the CDR3 ends without its conserved phenylalanine or tryptophan. The chain has TRBV28 and TRBJ2-1; D ambiguous. The germline V gene has CDR1 MDHEN and CDR2 SYDVKM. The CDR3 spans 11 residues. Trimming left V 2 bases short and J 9 bases short, with 5 bases between. CDR3 in amino acids: CASSLSSEQFC. The CDR3 coding sequence is TGTGCCAGCAGTTTAAGTTCTGAGCAGTTCTGC.

About this clonotype itself: A much larger clone sits a single nucleotide away, making a read error possible. The chain links TRBV4-3 to TRBJ2-2; 10 bases are a match to TRBD2. Looked up from germline, CDR1 is LGHNA and CDR2 is YSLEER. The CDR3 totals 16 residues. The CDR3 protein is CATSQDPAGGSGELFF. The CDR3 bases are TGCGCCACCAGCCAAGACCCAGCGGGAGGGTCCGGGGAGCTGTTTTTT.

This clonotype was counted many times. The chain carries TRBV24-1 and TRBJ2-2, with a weak D call TRBD2 (5 bases). V was clipped by 9 bases and J by 1 base, with 11 bases between them. Germline V lookup: CDR1 KGHDR, CDR2 SFDVKD. This CDR3 has 14 residues. CDR3 DNA sequence: TGTGCCACCTCTGTCGGGGTGAACACCGGGGAGCTGTTTTTT. It yields the protein CATSVGVNTGELFF.

This clonotype was detected once. A much larger clone sits a single nucleotide away, making a read error possible. The chain couples TRBV6-5 to TRBJ2-5; D possibly corresponds to TRBD2 (6 bases). CDR1 is MNHEY and CDR2 is SVGAGI in the germline V gene. CDR3 size: 17 residues. Here the CDR3 reads CASNYLSAGSSQETQYF. Written as DNA, the CDR3 is TGTGCCAGCAATTACCTTTCGGCCGGGAGCTCCCAAGAGACCCAGTACTTC.

This clonotype was found a few times. This chain uses TRBV9 with TRBJ1-1, with 7 bases identical to TRBD1. The trim removed 4 bases at V and 5 bases at J, leaving 11 bases unmatched. Germline V lookup: CDR1 SGDLS, CDR2 YYNGEE. CDR3 length equals 15 residues. In nucleotides, the CDR3 is TGTGCCAGCAGCACCTCGACAGGGCAAGGGACTGAAGCTTTCTTT. Translated, it gives CASSTSTGQGTEAFF.